Presented here are 31 T cell receptor beta chains from one specimen sequenced in a study of blood T cell repertoires in COVID-19. Some clones are missing from TCRdb's copy, which holds only in-frame ones; the method was immunoSEQ multiplex PCR. The sample contains a few hundred thousand clones, 85% to 90% of which appear only once. Sample: PBMCs or T cells enriched from blood (not recorded which). Receptors were obtained from a woman aged 30 to 39 who had been exposed to COVID-19.

The J gene is TRBJ2-5, the V gene TRBV18; D perhaps matches TRBD2 (7 bases). Trimming took off 6 bases at V and 1 base at J, with 15 bases between the two ends. This CDR3 contains 15 residues. The germline V gene has CDR1 KGHSH and CDR2 LQKENI. CDR3 in DNA: TGTGCCAGCTCCGGTACTAGGGGGGGCCAAGAGACCCAGTACTTC. Its protein is CASSGTRGGQETQYF.

The chain uses TRBV7-3 and TRBJ1-1, with 7 bases lining up with TRBD1. This CDR3 is built from 14 residues. J gave up 1 base and V 6 bases, and 5 bases lay outside the gene matches. The germline CDR1 and CDR2 sequences are SGHTA and FQGTGA. The CDR3 here is CASSFGQANTEAFF. The DNA for the CDR3 is TGTGCCAGCAGTTTTGGACAGGCGAACACTGAAGCTTTCTTT.

J is TRBJ2-5 and V is TRBV6-5, with TRBD1 matching 8 bases. V gave up 6 bases and J gave up 2 bases; unmatched junction bases: 8. Germline assignment: CDR1 MNHEY and CDR2 SVGAGI. There are 15 residues in the CDR3. The CDR3 sequence is CASRQPQGGQETQYF. CDR3 bases: TGTGCCAGCAGACAACCACAGGGGGGACAAGAGACCCAGTACTTC.

The CDR3 DNA follows: TGTGCCAGCAGCCAGGGGTTGGGTCTCACAGATACGCAGTATTTT. This codes for CASSQGLGLTDTQYF. This chain connects TRBV7-9 to TRBJ2-3, with D perhaps matching TRBD1 (6 bases). This CDR3 is built from 15 residues. V was cut by 5 bases and J by 2 bases, with 14 bases left in between. In germline, CDR1 is SEHNR, CDR2 FQNEAQ (reference sequence).

The V and J genes are TRBV11-1 and TRBJ1-2; TRBD1 might be the D (6 bases). Looked up from germline, CDR1 is SGHAT and CDR2 is FQDESV (reference sequence). V dropped 5 bases and J dropped 6 bases, with 13 bases sitting between them. The CDR3 consists of 13 residues. The CDR3 loop is CASSPQGYHGYTF. CDR3 coding DNA: TGTGCCAGCAGCCCCCAGGGGTATCATGGCTACACCTTC.

V gene TRBV30 combines with J gene TRBJ2-7; the D is unclear. The CDR3 sequence is 13 residues long. The V gene lost 4 bases and the J gene lost 0 bases, with 10 bases spanning the gap. Germline V gene data show CDR1 as GTSNPN and CDR2 as SVGIG (reference sequence). CDR3 DNA sequence: TGTGCCTGGACGGTTCTGAGCTCCTACGAGCAGTACTTC. Amino acids: CAWTVLSSYEQYF.

V usage is TRBV28 and J usage is TRBJ1-1; D call uncertain. The CDR3 length is 14 residues. V was shortened by 0 bases and J by 0 bases, with 5 bases between the two germline ends. The germline CDR1 and CDR2 sequences are MDHEN and SYDVKM. Written as DNA, the CDR3 is TGTGCCAGCAGTTTATGGCGAATGAACACTGAAGCTTTCTTT. Translated: CASSLWRMNTEAFF.

The chain combines TRBV28 with TRBJ2-5; 9 bases map to TRBD1. Germline V gives CDR1 MDHEN, CDR2 SYDVKM. Trimming removed 3 bases from V and 1 base from J; junction bases left unmatched: 6. CDR3 length: 16 amino acids. DNA of the CDR3: TGTGCCAGCAGTTTGCTCCGGGACAGGGCCCAAGAGACCCAGTACTTC. Amino acids: CASSLLRDRAQETQYF.

The chain carries TRBV1 and TRBJ2-2; the table's D gene call, TRBD2, was not cross checked with the DNA. TRBV1 is a documented pseudogene. This CDR3 has 18 amino acids. CDR3 nucleotides: TGCACCAGCAGCCTCGCCGGGACTAGCGGGAGGAGCACCGGGGAGCTGTTTTTT. Its translation: CTSSLAGTSGRSTGELFF.

The V call is TRBV16, the J call TRBJ1-1, with TRBD1 matching 10 bases. In germline, CDR1 is KGHSY, CDR2 FQNENV. J lost 1 base, V lost 4 bases, and 3 bases had no gene match. The length of the CDR3 is 15 residues. The CDR3 DNA reads as TGTGCCAGCAGCCGAGACAGGGGGCGGAACACTGAAGCTTTCTTT. Translation gives CASSRDRGRNTEAFF.

J is TRBJ1-1 and V is TRBV18, with D unclear. Germline values: CDR1 KGHSH, CDR2 LQKENI. V was trimmed by 3 bases and J by 4 bases, leaving 15 bases between them. This CDR3 comprises 15 residues. This CDR3 is CASSPGGRPTTEAFF. For the CDR3, the DNA is TGTGCCAGCTCACCCGGTGGCAGGCCCACCACTGAAGCTTTCTTT.

The V call is TRBV7-3, the J call TRBJ2-1; the match to TRBD1 covers 7 bases. J lost 3 bases, V lost 0 bases, and 5 bases had no gene match. Germline V gives CDR1 SGHTA, CDR2 FQGTGA. This CDR3 has 16 residues. The CDR3 reads CASSLTGTVGYNEQFF. CDR3 nucleotides: TGTGCCAGCAGCTTAACTGGGACAGTAGGCTACAATGAGCAGTTCTTC.

CDR3 amino acids: CSVEDDRGSHEQYF. CDR3 sequence (DNA): TGCAGCGTTGAAGATGACAGGGGGTCCCACGAGCAGTACTTC. The chain carries TRBV29-1 and TRBJ2-7; 9 nucleotides line up with TRBD1. The CDR3 is made up of 14 amino acids. Germline V lookup: CDR1 SQVTM, CDR2 ANQGSEA. V gave up 0 bases and J gave up 5 bases; unmatched junction bases: 5.

This sequence joins TRBV5-3 and TRBJ2-7; 9 nucleotides align to TRBD2. TRBV5-3 is an ORF; its function is uncertain. The V segment lost 0 bases and the J segment 2 bases; nucleotides outside the gene matches: 3. This CDR3 spans 15 amino acids. In DNA, the CDR3 is TGTGCCAGAAGCTTGGTGCGGGAGGGCCCCTACGAGCAGTACTTC. As protein: CARSLVREGPYEQYF.

The chain combines TRBV7-6 with TRBJ2-1; 11 nucleotides match TRBD2. The CDR3 is made up of 16 amino acids. CDR1 is SGHVS and CDR2 is FNYEAQ in the germline V gene. Trimming cost V 1 base and J 7 bases; bases outside gene matches: 6. The CDR3 reads CASSLDTSGSLNEQFF. The CDR3 DNA reads as TGTGCCAGCAGCTTAGATACTAGCGGGAGCTTAAATGAGCAGTTCTTC. Based on the CDR3 plus reference TRBV7-6 and TRBJ2-1, the full variable domain is GAGVSQSPRYKVTKRGQDVALRCDPISGHVSLYWYRQALGQGPEFLTYFNYEAQQDKSGLPNDRFSAERPEGSISTLTIQRTEQRDSAMYRCASSLDTSGSLNEQFFGPGTRLTVL.

The chain has TRBV11-3 and TRBJ2-3; 8 bases map to TRBD2. The CDR3 contains 16 residues. After removal of 1 base from V and 2 bases from J, the junction contained 5 bases not matched to a gene. Per germline, CDR1 SGHNT and CDR2 YENEEA. The DNA of the CDR3 is TGTGCCAGCAGCTTAGGAGCGGGAGTCGTCACAGATACGCAGTATTTT. Protein product: CASSLGAGVVTDTQYF.

This rearrangement joins TRBV30 to TRBJ1-5; the match to TRBD1 covers 9 bases. V trimming: 1 base; J trimming: 7 bases; junction bases outside the gene matches: 5. The CDR3 consists of 14 residues. Germline CDR1 and CDR2: GTSNPN and SVGIG (reference sequence). The CDR3 DNA reads as TGTGCCTGGAGTGGGTCGACAGGGGGACAGCCCCAGCATTTT. This translates into CAWSGSTGGQPQHF.

The rearrangement joins TRBV27 to TRBJ2-1, with D unresolved. CDR1 is MNHEY and CDR2 is SMNVEV in the germline V gene (reference sequence). Trimming removed 6 bases from V and 0 bases from J, with 9 bases in between. The CDR3 extends over 14 amino acids. This chain's CDR3 is CASSPISSYNEQFF. CDR3 bases: TGTGCCAGCAGCCCTATATCCTCCTACAATGAGCAGTTCTTC.

The rearrangement links TRBV5-6 to TRBJ2-7, with TRBD1 matching 8 bases. The J segment lost 5 bases and the V segment lost 5 bases, leaving 6 bases of the junction unmatched. Per germline, CDR1 SGHDT and CDR2 YYEEEE. This CDR3 has 13 amino acids. The CDR3 protein is CASRGQGAHEQYF. CDR3 DNA: TGTGCCAGCAGAGGGCAGGGGGCCCACGAGCAGTACTTC.

V and J are TRBV30 and TRBJ2-7, with TRBD2 matching 8 bases. Germline CDR1 GTSNPN, CDR2 SVGIG (reference sequence). This CDR3 contains 15 residues. After removal of 2 bases from V and 2 bases from J, the junction contained 8 bases not matched to a gene. In DNA, the CDR3 is TGTGCCTGGAGTCCCCCCGGGACTAGGCCCTACGAGCAGTACTTC. Translated, it gives CAWSPPGTRPYEQYF.

V gene TRBV11-2 combines with J gene TRBJ1-2, with 7 bases fitting TRBD1. The CDR3 is 13 amino acids. J lost 2 bases, V lost 5 bases, and 2 bases had no gene match. CDR1 and CDR2 (germline): SGHAT, FQNNGV. The CDR3 here is CASSPGQNYGYTF. CDR3 coding DNA: TGTGCCAGCAGCCCGGGACAGAACTATGGCTACACCTTC. Supplemented by reference TRBV11-2 and TRBJ1-2, the full variable domain reads EAGVAQSPRYKIIEKRQSVAFWCNPISGHATLYWYQQILGQGPKLLIQFQNNGVVDDSQLPKDRFSAERLKGVDSTLKIQPAKLEDSAVYLCASSPGQNYGYTFGSGTRLTVV.

The chain combines TRBV9 with TRBJ1-4, with D maybe TRBD1 (6 bases). The germline gives CDR1 SGDLS, CDR2 YYNGEE. V was shortened by 0 bases and J by 10 bases, with 16 bases between the two germline ends. The CDR3 covers 15 residues. CDR3 sequence reads: CASSVGIQGKGKLFF. The CDR3, as DNA: TGTGCCAGCAGCGTAGGTATACAGGGCAAGGGAAAACTGTTTTTT.

The DNA of the CDR3 is TGTGCCAGCTCACGCGAACAGGGGGCGTATGGAAACACCATATATTTT. Its protein is CASSREQGAYGNTIYF. The rearrangement uses TRBV18 and TRBJ1-3, with 9 bases aligning to TRBD1. J was trimmed by 3 bases and V by 4 bases; bases with no gene match: 7. The germline CDR1 and CDR2 sequences are KGHSH and LQKENI. The CDR3 length is 16 residues. Filled out from reference TRBV18 and TRBJ1-3, the complete variable domain reads NAGVMQNPRHLVRRRGQEARLRCSPMKGHSHVYWYRQLPEEGLKFMVYLQKENIIDESGMPKERFSAEFPKEGPSILRIQQVVRGDSAAYFCASSREQGAYGNTIYFGEGSWLTVV.

J is TRBJ2-2 and V is TRBV6-5; 8 bases align to TRBD1. The CDR3 has 14 amino acids. The J segment lost 2 bases and the V segment lost 7 bases, leaving 3 bases of the junction unmatched. Germline CDR1 and CDR2: MNHEY and SVGAGI. CDR3 in amino acids: CASNGQGNTGELFF. CDR3 bases: TGTGCCAGCAATGGACAGGGAAACACCGGGGAGCTGTTTTTT.

The chain joins TRBV28 to TRBJ2-7, with 12 bases that match TRBD2. The CDR3 covers 14 residues. J was trimmed by 7 bases and V by 3 bases; bases with no gene match: 4. Per germline, CDR1 MDHEN and CDR2 SYDVKM. CDR3 sequence reads: CASSLTSGRLEQYF. CDR3 sequence (DNA): TGTGCCAGCAGTTTGACTAGCGGGAGATTGGAGCAGTACTTC.

This clone was seen a single time. The junction departs from the called germline gene at one end, perhaps through a read error. The rearrangement links TRBV28 to TRBJ1-5, with 9 bases aligning to TRBD1. Germline loops: CDR1 MDHEN, CDR2 SYDVKM. There are 15 residues in the CDR3. In DNA form, the CDR3 reads TGTGCCAGCAGCTTATTAACAGGGGGCCGTCAGCCCCAGCATTTT. Amino acids: CASSLLTGGRQPQHF.

The rearrangement joins TRBV7-3 to TRBJ1-1; 8 bases match TRBD1. The ends lost 0 bases at V and 8 bases at J; junction bases unmatched: 2. This CDR3 comprises 13 residues. Germline values: CDR1 SGHTA, CDR2 FQGTGA. As DNA, the CDR3 is TGTGCCAGCAGCTTAACGGGGACAGGAGAAGCTTTCTTT. Encoded protein: CASSLTGTGEAFF.

V and J are TRBV7-9 and TRBJ2-1; TRBD2 matches 7 bases. This CDR3 has 14 residues. Germline CDR1 is SEHNR and CDR2 is FQNEAQ (reference sequence). V shed 2 bases, J shed 7 bases, and the junction held 5 bases outside the gene matches. CDR3 DNA: TGTGCCAGCAGCTTACGGGACTACGCGAATGAGCAGTTCTTC. It is translated as CASSLRDYANEQFF.

V usage is TRBV19 and J usage is TRBJ2-1, with TRBD1 identical over 11 bases. This CDR3 has 15 amino acids. V shed 3 bases, J shed 12 bases, and the junction held 10 bases outside the gene matches. CDR1 and CDR2 (germline): LNHDA, SQIVND (reference sequence). In DNA, the CDR3 is TGTGCCAGTAGTATCGCGGGACAGGGGGGGATTGGGCAGTTCTTC. Protein sequence: CASSIAGQGGIGQFF.

This chain joins TRBV9 and TRBJ2-5; 7 bases align to TRBD2. The CDR3 contains 15 residues. The V and J ends lost 4 bases and 5 bases, in that order; junction bases with no gene match: 11. Germline-derived CDR1 and CDR2 are SGDLS and YYNGEE. CDR3 coding DNA: TGTGCCAGCAGCTACGGGGGGACGGCAGTGGAGACCCAGTACTTC. This sequence encodes CASSYGGTAVETQYF.

This chain connects TRBV5-1 to TRBJ2-2; TRBD1 agrees at 10 bases. Trimming removed 3 bases from V and 5 bases from J; junction bases left unmatched: 1. The germline V gene has CDR1 SGHRS and CDR2 YFSETQ. The CDR3 spans 14 residues. CDR3 amino acids: CASSWGQGTGELFF. The CDR3 DNA sequence: TGCGCCAGCAGCTGGGGACAGGGGACCGGGGAGCTGTTTTTT. Together with reference TRBV5-1 and TRBJ2-2, the CDR3 gives the full variable domain: KAGVTQTPRYLIKTRGQQVTLSCSPISGHRSVSWYQQTPGQGLQFLFEYFSETQRNKGNFPGRFSGRQFSNSRSEMNVSTLELGDSALYLCASSWGQGTGELFFGEGSRLTVL.